One and the same sample provided the 27 T cell receptor beta chains below, sequenced in a study of T cell responses to AZD1222 COVID-19 vaccine (dated by TCRdb to about 2021). The meaning of the sample's time point label: about 28 days (+/-7) after the second vaccine dose. The library was produced with the immunoSEQ multiplex PCR assay. Not all clones reach the TCRdb copy of this immuneACCESS table, which keeps in-frame sequences only. Checked studies attribute under half of the gap to unresolved V genes and leave the rest unexplained. Recorded for this sample are about 100,000 clones; around 87% of them occurred a single time. About 9.4% of the sample goes to the ten largest clones. This specimen consisted of peripheral blood, obtained 28 days after the second AZD1222 dose. All receptors derive from an adult who received the AZD1222 COVID-19 vaccine.

The J gene is TRBJ1-2, the V gene TRBV5-4, with 8 bases lining up with TRBD1. J gave up 7 bases and V 4 bases, and 12 bases lay outside the gene matches. CDR1 SGHNT and CDR2 YYREEE come from the germline V gene (reference sequence). The CDR3 runs 15 residues. The CDR3 bases are TGTGCCAGCAGCCCCGTTGGCCAGGGGGCGGTTGGCTACACCTTC. Amino acids: CASSPVGQGAVGYTF.

This clone was observed a handful of times. V is TRBV24-1 and J is TRBJ1-2, with 8 nucleotides matching TRBD1. From germline, CDR1 is KGHDR and CDR2 SFDVKD. The CDR3 spans 18 residues. V was pared by 4 bases and J by 3 bases, with 15 bases of the junction left unmatched. CDR3 nucleotide sequence: TGTGCCACCAGTGACCCCCAGGACAGGGCCCGGGCGTACTATGGCTACACCTTC. Translated: CATSDPQDRARAYYGYTF.

The chain is built from TRBV20-1 and TRBJ1-1; tentatively, D is TRBD1 (5 bases). Between the trimmed V and J ends, which lost 1 base and 7 bases, there was a span of 7 bases. CDR1 and CDR2 from the germline V gene are DFQATT and SNEGSKA (reference sequence). This CDR3 comprises 11 residues. As DNA, the CDR3 is TGCAGTGCTAGAGGACAGCGTGAAGCTTTCTTT. It specifies CSARGQREAFF.

V is TRBV27 and J is TRBJ1-2, with D possibly matching TRBD1 (5 bases). The V end lost 4 bases, the J end lost 3 bases, and 12 bases lay between the germline ends. CDR1 is MNHEY and CDR2 is SMNVEV in the germline V gene (reference sequence). This CDR3 comprises 14 residues. Written as DNA, the CDR3 is TGTGCCAGCAGTTCGGACCTGACAGACTATGGCTACACCTTC. This sequence encodes CASSSDLTDYGYTF.

The chain employs TRBV5-4 and TRBJ1-1; D gene ambiguous. Germline loops: CDR1 SGHNT, CDR2 YYREEE (reference sequence). V was cut by 0 bases and J by 4 bases, with 16 bases left in between. CDR3 length equals 16 residues. The CDR3 is CASSLEEWVAGTEAFF. The CDR3 DNA is TGTGCCAGCAGCTTGGAGGAGTGGGTCGCCGGCACTGAAGCTTTCTTT.

This chain links TRBV27 with TRBJ2-7; perhaps TRBD1 as D (6 bases). This CDR3 has 13 amino acids. V was clipped by 3 bases and J by 2 bases, with 8 bases between them. Germline CDR1 reads MNHEY; CDR2 reads SMNVEV (reference sequence). The CDR3 reads CASSFGQTYEQYF. In nucleotides, the CDR3 is TGTGCCAGCAGTTTTGGACAGACCTACGAGCAGTACTTC.

V and J are TRBV2 and TRBJ2-7; TRBD1 matches 7 bases. Germline V CDR1 and CDR2: SNHLY, FYNNEI. There are 12 residues in the CDR3. J lost 3 bases, V lost 10 bases, and 6 bases had no gene match. The CDR3 protein is CATGGQNYEQYF. The CDR3 nucleotides read TGTGCCACTGGGGGACAGAACTACGAGCAGTACTTC.

The chain recombines TRBV6-5 with TRBJ1-6, with 9 bases that match TRBD1. CDR3 length equals 14 residues. Germline CDR1 reads MNHEY; CDR2 reads SVGAGI. Germline trimming cut 5 bases from V and 7 bases from J; bases unmatched to any gene: 3. The CDR3 nucleotides read TGTGCCAGCAGTCTAGACAGGGGGAATTCACCCCTCCACTTT. It codes for CASSLDRGNSPLHF.

The chain's CDR3 is CASQGQETQYF. CDR3 bases: TGTGCCTCCCAGGGCCAAGAGACCCAGTACTTC. This chain joins TRBV30 and TRBJ2-5, with a possible D match to TRBD1 (5 bases). This CDR3 has 11 residues. Per germline, CDR1 GTSNPN and CDR2 SVGIG (reference sequence). V gave up 7 bases and J gave up 1 base, with 7 bases separating them.

This sequence joins TRBV6-5 and TRBJ1-3, with D possibly being TRBD1 (6 bases). Germline loops: CDR1 MNHEY, CDR2 SVGAGI. This CDR3 contains 13 residues. V lost 5 bases, J lost 4 bases, and 9 bases lay in between. The CDR3 loop is CASSTTGGNTIYF. CDR3 DNA sequence: TGTGCCAGCAGTACAACAGGGGGAAACACCATATATTTT.

This rearrangement joins TRBV7-8 to TRBJ2-5; D might be TRBD1 (5 bases). Germline CDR1 and CDR2: SGHVS and FQNEAQ. The CDR3 extends over 18 amino acids. V was trimmed by 1 base and J by 5 bases, leaving 23 bases between them. The CDR3 protein is CASSLGLLWGLQAETQYF. DNA for the CDR3: TGTGCCAGCAGCTTAGGTTTATTATGGGGCCTCCAGGCGGAGACCCAGTACTTC.

The gene calls are TRBV2 and TRBJ2-1; possible D gene TRBD1, 6 bases. Germline V gene data show CDR1 as SNHLY and CDR2 as FYNNEI. The CDR3 covers 14 residues. With 7 bases removed from V and 3 bases from J, the gap between germline ends came to 13 bases. The CDR3 DNA reads TGTGCCAGCAACGATCAGGGGAACTACAATGAGCAGTTCTTC. Encoded protein: CASNDQGNYNEQFF.

This chain uses TRBV28 with TRBJ1-6; the D gene is possibly TRBD1 (5 bases). This CDR3 spans 16 amino acids. Germline V CDR1 and CDR2: MDHEN, SYDVKM. The V gene lost 3 bases and the J gene lost 6 bases, with 15 bases spanning the gap. CDR3 sequence (DNA): TGTGCCAGCAGTTTTCGGGGCAGGGTCGGTAATTCACCCCTCCACTTT. It yields the protein CASSFRGRVGNSPLHF.

The V call is TRBV7-3, the J call TRBJ2-1; D is unclear. The germline V and J ends were trimmed by 4 bases and 8 bases, with 6 bases remaining between them. Per the germline V gene, CDR1 is SGHTA and CDR2 is FQGTGA. The CDR3 has 11 amino acids. This CDR3 is CASSSGDEQFF. CDR3 in DNA: TGTGCCAGCAGCTCAGGTGATGAGCAGTTCTTC.

The gene calls are TRBV10-2 and TRBJ2-7; 8 bases are shared with TRBD1. The CDR3 runs 14 residues. Germline CDR1 is WSHSY and CDR2 is SAAADI. V dropped 6 bases and J dropped 5; count of bases not matched to a gene: 9. CDR3 nucleotides: TGCGCCAGCAGCCTCGGACAGGGTCCAGACGAGCAGTACTTC. It yields the protein CASSLGQGPDEQYF.

The gene calls are TRBV2 and TRBJ2-3; no firm D call. The germline gives CDR1 SNHLY, CDR2 FYNNEI. Trimming pared 6 bases from V and 0 bases from J, leaving 10 bases between. The CDR3 covers 14 residues. The CDR3 reads CASSAWVSTDTQYF. The CDR3 DNA follows: TGTGCCAGCAGCGCCTGGGTAAGCACAGATACGCAGTATTTT.

The V call is TRBV6-6, the J call TRBJ2-7; a weak D match, TRBD1 (6 bases). V shed 2 bases and J shed 0 bases, with 11 bases lying between them. Per the germline V gene, CDR1 is MNHNY and CDR2 is SVGAGI (reference sequence). The CDR3 is 15 amino acids. The CDR3 protein is CASSYGQQSSYEQYF. CDR3 nucleotides: TGTGCCAGCAGTTACGGACAGCAGTCCTCCTACGAGCAGTACTTC.

With regard to this clone: A junction end diverges from the germline sequence, so it may reflect a read error. The rearrangement uses TRBV7-7 and TRBJ1-1; D is undetermined. CDR1 and CDR2 (germline): SSHAT, FNYEAQ (reference sequence). CDR3 length: 13 residues. The CDR3 DNA follows: TGTGCTAGCAGCTTAACAGAGAACACTGAAGCTTTCTTT. This encodes CASSLTENTEAFF.

The chain carries TRBV19 and TRBJ1-6; D gene unclear. The CDR3 spans 14 residues. Between the trimmed V and J ends, which lost 3 bases and 1 base, there was a span of 4 bases. Germline V gene lookup returns CDR1 LNHDA and CDR2 SQIVND (reference sequence). CDR3 residues: CASSIPSYNSPLHF. The CDR3 coding sequence is TGTGCCAGTAGTATCCCGTCCTATAATTCACCCCTCCACTTT.

The chain has TRBV19 and TRBJ2-1; TRBD2 aligns across 8 bases. Germline CDR1 LNHDA, CDR2 SQIVND (reference sequence). The ends lost 7 bases at V and 7 bases at J; junction bases unmatched: 18. The CDR3 extends over 17 amino acids. DNA for the CDR3: TGTGCCAGTAAGGGGGGCGGGAGGACCGGGAGTTTGAATGAGCAGTTCTTC. It yields the protein CASKGGGRTGSLNEQFF.

The chain joins TRBV5-1 to TRBJ2-1, with a weak D call TRBD1 (6 bases). This CDR3 region has 14 residues. V dropped 3 bases and J dropped 8 bases, with 15 bases sitting between them. CDR1 is SGHRS, CDR2 YFSETQ, per germline. The CDR3 spells CASSWGPNGDEQFF. In DNA form, the CDR3 reads TGCGCCAGCAGCTGGGGGCCCAACGGGGATGAGCAGTTCTTC.

The rearrangement uses TRBV7-8 and TRBJ2-4, with D perhaps matching TRBD1 (6 bases). Trimming removed 5 bases from V and 4 bases from J, with 18 bases in between. The germline V gene has CDR1 SGHVS and CDR2 FQNEAQ. The CDR3 runs 16 residues. CDR3 bases: TGTGCCAGCAGCCTCAACCGGGACAAGAAAAAAAACATTCAGTACTTC. Residues: CASSLNRDKKKNIQYF. The full variable domain, in which reference TRBV7-8 and TRBJ2-4 provide the parts outside the CDR3, is GAGVSQSPRYKVAKRGQDVALRCDPISGHVSLFWYQQALGQGPEFLTYFQNEAQLDKSGLPSDRFFAERPEGSVSTLKIQRTQQEDSAVYLCASSLNRDKKKNIQYFGAGTRLSVL.

This sequence joins TRBV9 and TRBJ2-2, with 7 bases that match TRBD1. Germline loops: CDR1 SGDLS, CDR2 YYNGEE. V gave up 5 bases and J gave up 3 bases; unmatched junction bases: 4. The CDR3 runs to 14 residues. The CDR3 DNA is TGTGCCAGCAGGGTTGGGACAGACACCGGGGAGCTGTTTTTT. Its translation is CASRVGTDTGELFF.

The chain couples TRBV3-1 (or the pseudogene TRBV3-2) to TRBJ1-6; 9 nucleotides align to TRBD1. The CDR3 loop spans 16 amino acids. Looked up from germline, CDR1 is LGHDT and CDR2 is YNNKEL (reference sequence). The ends lost 4 bases at V and 8 bases at J; junction bases unmatched: 9. The CDR3 protein is CASSRTPGQGHSPLHF. DNA of the CDR3: TGTGCCAGCAGCCGAACGCCGGGACAGGGCCATTCACCCCTCCACTTT.

J is TRBJ2-7 and V is TRBV19; TRBD2 is a possible D gene (5 bases). The CDR3 runs 14 residues. Germline V CDR1 and CDR2: LNHDA, SQIVND (reference sequence). The V end lost 7 bases, the J end lost 3 bases, and 16 bases lay between the germline ends. The chain's CDR3 is CASTPGGRNYEQYF. The CDR3 region has the DNA TGTGCCAGTACCCCCGGTGGGAGAAACTACGAGCAGTACTTC.

This chain joins TRBV5-1 and TRBJ1-2; D remains unclear. Germline V gene sequence: CDR1 SGHRS, CDR2 YFSETQ. CDR3 length: 12 residues. Trimming took 4 bases from V and 6 from J, leaving 10 bases between them. CDR3 nucleotide sequence: TGCGCCAGCAGCCCTTCGGAACATGGCTACACCTTC. Its protein product is CASSPSEHGYTF.

The V gene is TRBV27, the J gene TRBJ2-2; 10 positions match TRBD2. Germline V lookup: CDR1 MNHEY, CDR2 SMNVEV (reference sequence). The CDR3 is 21 residues long. The junction had 18 bases not matched to a gene; V was cut back by 0 bases and J by 5 bases. CDR3 DNA: TGTGCCAGCAGTTTATCGATAGCGGGAGGTCCCCCTCGGGTCAGGACCGGGGAGCTGTTTTTT. Residues: CASSLSIAGGPPRVRTGELFF.